The rows below give T cell receptor beta chains drawn from one sample of a study of blood T cells in healthy people across ages. TCRdb used MiXCR to reprocess the 5' RACE reads, holding one entry per CDR3 protein. In the table there are 650,000 to 700,000 distinct CDR3 sequences, 40% to 65% of which are singletons. Sequenced sample: blood. These receptor sequences come from a woman of 80 years or more in good health. CDR3s include the opening cysteine and the closing phenylalanine or tryptophan. Fields, in order: V gene, clone size, D gene, J gene, CDR3 protein, CDR3 DNA. The D gene is left open where the match is weak. Clone size is given for some rows only: seen once, a few or many times, or a class if the clone is expanded.

V gene: TRBV20-1
clone size: many
D gene: TRBD1
J gene: TRBJ2-5
CDR3 protein: CSSTGVKGETQYF
CDR3 DNA: TGCAGCTCGACAGGGGTTAAGGGGGAGACCCAGTACTTC

V gene: TRBV29-1
clone size: .
D gene: TRBD2
J gene: TRBJ2-1
CDR3 protein: CSVEGLAGGPDNEQFF
CDR3 DNA: TGCAGCGTGGAGGGCCTCGCGGGAGGTCCCGACAATGAGCAGTTCTTC

V gene: TRBV11-3
clone size: .
D gene: .
J gene: TRBJ2-7
CDR3 protein: CASSLESGANYEQYF
CDR3 DNA: TGTGCCAGCAGCTTAGAGTCCGGGGCCAACTACGAGCAGTACTTC

V gene: TRBV28
clone size: once
D gene: .
J gene: TRBJ2-5
CDR3 protein: CASSFSQGALQETQYF
CDR3 DNA: TGTGCCAGCAGTTTTTCGCAGGGTGCCCTCCAAGAGACCCAGTACTTC

V gene: TRBV14
clone size: few
D gene: TRBD1
J gene: TRBJ2-3
CDR3 protein: CASSPYPGQATDTQYF
CDR3 DNA: TGTGCCAGCAGCCCCTACCCGGGACAGGCCACAGATACGCAGTATTTT

V gene: TRBV5-1
clone size: many
D gene: TRBD1
J gene: TRBJ2-1
CDR3 protein: CASSPQPQGAFSEQFF
CDR3 DNA: TGCGCCAGCAGCCCACAGCCGCAGGGGGCTTTCAGTGAGCAGTTCTTC

V gene: TRBV5-1
clone size: many
D gene: .
J gene: TRBJ2-3
CDR3 protein: CASSLARVTDTQYF
CDR3 DNA: TGTGCCAGCAGCTTGGCGAGGGTCACAGATACGCAGTATTTT

V gene: TRBV11-2
clone size: .
D gene: .
J gene: TRBJ1-2
CDR3 protein: CASSLESRDYGYTF
CDR3 DNA: TGTGCCAGCAGCTTAGAATCCAGGGACTATGGCTACACCTTC

V gene: TRBV5-8
clone size: .
D gene: TRBD2
J gene: TRBJ2-1
CDR3 protein: CASSFLRTRGSEQFF
CDR3 DNA: TGTGCCAGCAGCTTCTTAAGGACTAGAGGGAGTGAGCAGTTCTTC

V gene: TRBV25-1
clone size: many
D gene: .
J gene: TRBJ2-1
CDR3 protein: CASSESVRLGNEQFF
CDR3 DNA: TGTGCCAGCAGTGAATCGGTTAGACTGGGTAATGAGCAGTTCTTC